This T cell receptor (beta chain) originates from a study of T-cell reconstitution after alpha-beta-depleted transplantation in children. Study-level results: Reportedly, only several hundred clones from non-depleted graft cells drove alpha-beta T-cell counts at about two months. T cells produced anew were the main source of T-cell counts and diversity one year after transplant. High day-60 TCRbeta diversity in some patients came from surviving recipient T cells and thymic progenitors.

TCRbeta library construction was performed incorporating unique molecular identifiers. Via MiXCR, TCRdb re-called the PCR reads, giving one row per CDR3 protein. This table has hundreds of thousands of distinct CDR3 sequences, about an eighth appearing once. CDR1 and CDR2 (germline): DFQATT, SNEGSKA (reference sequence). This CDR3 contains 16 residues. Trimming removed 2 bases at V and 1 base at J, with 17 bases between. This clonotype showed up just a few times. Antigen unknown. The chain employs TRBV20-1 and TRBJ2-5, with D perhaps matching TRBD2 (6 bases). Source: PBMCs, taken before TCRalphabeta/CD19-depleted stem cell transplant. This receptor was identified in a girl aged 2 to 10 with congenital amegakaryocytic thrombocytopenia, due to receive a stem cell transplant. The CDR3 coding sequence is TGCAGTGCTAGACCCCCCCGGACGGGAGCCCAAGAGACCCAGTACTTC. Protein: CSARPPRTGAQETQYF.